The clone carrying this T cell receptor beta chain was observed a few times. The antigen remains unidentified. TCRdb processed the reads anew with MiXCR; each CDR3 protein has one entry. The data show some 800,000 distinct CDR3 sequences, 29% seen once. V lost 3 bases to trimming and J lost 2 bases, with 11 bases between them. In germline, CDR1 is SQVTM, CDR2 ANQGSEA. The CDR3 runs 14 residues. The data were obtained in a study of T cell repertoires in cytomegalovirus infection. Looking at the study overall: Alongside well-studied HLA-B-restricted CMV epitopes, recently identified HLA-C-restricted CMV epitopes were also used. Signatures in public TCR beta sequences pointed to both CMV infection and matching HLA type. General study points: Frequencies of public TCR beta families were cumulated, and this identified carriers of CMV plus the relevant HLA. In two of eight donors, the top clonotype was HLA-C-restricted CMV-specific.

The source material was cultured CD8+ T cells from PBMCs, sampled from culture after CMV antigen stimulation. The clonotype comes from a human donor in good health (CMV status not recorded). Some clones in this sample may be carry-over from other donors' samples. This chain connects TRBV29-1 to TRBJ1-5, with a weak D call TRBD1 (6 bases). CDR3 in DNA: TGCAGCGTTGAGACCGGGGGCGGCAATCAGCCCCAGCATTTT. The encoded protein is CSVETGGGNQPQHF.